One sample yielded the 13 T cell receptor beta chains listed below, sequenced in a study of T-cell reconstitution after alpha-beta-depleted transplantation in children. Findings and limits, study-wide: Most T-cell counts and diversity one year after the transplant came from T cells that were newly produced.

These receptors have no identified antigens. Preparing the TCRbeta library involved the use of unique molecular identifiers. In TCRdb, the PCR reads were re-called with MiXCR into one record per CDR3 protein. The table records some 300,000 distinct CDR3 sequences, roughly 7.8% of them present only once. The material sequenced was peripheral blood, taken 360 days after TCRalphabeta/CD19-depleted stem cell transplant. These receptor sequences come from a female patient aged 2-9 years who had a stem cell transplant for Fanconi anemia, so the T cells may come from the graft donor.

In its sample, this clonotype was seen a few times. The chain uses TRBV6-1 and TRBJ2-2; no firm D call. Per the germline V gene, CDR1 is MNHNS and CDR2 is SASEGT. The CDR3 contains 14 residues. Trimming stripped 8 bases from V and 2 bases from J, with 12 bases between. In nucleotides, the CDR3 is TGTGCCAGCGGCTTTTCATTTAACACCGGGGAGCTGTTTTTT. Amino acids: CASGFSFNTGELFF.

This clonotype was counted only a few times. The CDR3 is CASSQETSSIRSEQYF. CDR3 DNA: TGCGCCAGCAGCCAAGAGACTAGCAGTATAAGAAGCGAGCAGTACTTC. The gene calls are TRBV4-1 and TRBJ2-7; TRBD2 agrees at 7 bases. Germline V gives CDR1 MGHRA, CDR2 YSYEKL. V shed 0 bases and J 6 bases; nucleotides not matched to a gene: 11. The CDR3 sequence is 16 residues long.

This clonotype was detected many times. CDR3 in amino acids: CASSFVSYEQYF. As DNA, the CDR3 is TGTGCCAGCAGTTTCGTAAGCTACGAGCAGTACTTC. The genes are TRBV12-3 or TRBV12-4 and TRBJ2-7; no definite D call. The CDR3 is 12 amino acids. With 3 bases removed from V and 3 bases from J, the gap between germline ends came to 6 bases.

This clonotype was seen many times. The chain couples TRBV24-1 to TRBJ2-2; 10 bases are a match to TRBD1. V was clipped by 3 bases and J by 7 bases; unmatched bases: 7. Germline-derived CDR1 and CDR2 are KGHDR and SFDVKD. There are 16 residues in the CDR3. CDR3 region: CATSDAGTGDGGELFF. The CDR3 nucleotides read TGTGCCACCAGTGATGCCGGGACAGGGGACGGCGGGGAGCTGTTTTTT.

This clonotype was recorded a few times. The chain has TRBV30 and TRBJ2-7; the match to TRBD1 covers 8 bases. CDR3 length: 15 amino acids. The germline V gene encodes CDR1 GTSNPN and CDR2 SVGIG (reference sequence). J was trimmed by 2 bases and V by 4 bases; bases with no gene match: 10. CDR3 bases: TGTGCCTGGATCGGTTTTAGGACAGGGACCTACGAGCAGTACTTC. Its protein product is CAWIGFRTGTYEQYF.

This clonotype was found many times. The chain recombines TRBV27 with TRBJ2-7, with D perhaps given as TRBD1 or TRBD2 (5 bases each). CDR3 length equals 15 residues. Trimming pared 0 bases from V and 2 bases from J, leaving 11 bases between. Germline CDR1 MNHEY, CDR2 SMNVEV (reference sequence). CDR3 in DNA: TGTGCCAGCAGTTTATCTTGGAGGACAACCTACGAGCAGTACTTC. Protein: CASSLSWRTTYEQYF.

This clonotype was seen at least ten times. The chain employs TRBV6-1 and TRBJ2-1; 12 nucleotides match TRBD2. The germline V gene has CDR1 MNHNS and CDR2 SASEGT. The CDR3 runs to 16 residues. Germline trimming cut 5 bases from V and 6 bases from J; bases unmatched to any gene: 8. CDR3 loop: CASSLAGGAGGNEQFF. The CDR3 bases are TGTGCCAGCAGTCTAGCGGGAGGGGCAGGAGGCAATGAGCAGTTCTTC.

This clonotype was observed at least ten times. The rearrangement links TRBV12-3 or TRBV12-4 to TRBJ1-3, with 7 bases that match TRBD1. V shed 5 bases, J shed 4 bases, and the junction held 5 bases outside the gene matches. The CDR3 has 14 residues. For the CDR3, the DNA is TGTGCCAGCAGTGCCACAGGGGACGGAAACACCATATATTTT. Translation gives CASSATGDGNTIYF.

This clonotype was counted ten times or more. This rearrangement joins TRBV20-1 to TRBJ2-7; D is possibly TRBD2 (7 bases). The CDR3 totals 14 residues. Germline CDR1 DFQATT, CDR2 SNEGSKA (reference sequence). Deletions cut 1 base from V and 6 bases from J, with 16 bases between. This CDR3 is CSARGGGALSEQYF. The CDR3 nucleotides read TGCAGTGCTAGAGGTGGGGGGGCCCTTTCCGAGCAGTACTTC.

This clonotype was seen many times. The gene calls are TRBV5-1 and TRBJ2-1, with a tentative D call TRBD2 (7 bases). Trimming cost V 4 bases and J 9 bases, with 14 bases left between them. The CDR3 consists of 13 residues. The germline V gene has CDR1 SGHRS and CDR2 YFSETQ. The CDR3 bases are TGCGCCAGCAGCGATCCAGGGGAGGGTGAGCAGTTCTTC. Translating gives CASSDPGEGEQFF.

This clonotype was recorded at least ten times. The CDR3 DNA sequence: TGTGCCAGCACCATTCGTGGAGCTACTAGCACAGATACGCAGTATTTT. This codes for CASTIRGATSTDTQYF. The V call is TRBV27, the J call TRBJ2-3; no reliable D call. Trimming pared 7 bases from V and 0 bases from J, leaving 17 bases between. This CDR3 region has 16 residues. Germline V gene data show CDR1 as MNHEY and CDR2 as SMNVEV (reference sequence).

At least ten counts were recorded for this clonotype. Written as DNA, the CDR3 is TGTGCCACCAGCAGAGATTTAGGACGAGGAGGGGGGGTCTACAATGAGCAGTTCTTC. Its protein is CATSRDLGRGGGVYNEQFF. The rearrangement links TRBV15 to TRBJ2-1, with D possibly TRBD2 on 7 matching bases. The CDR3 covers 19 residues. V lost 0 bases and J 3 bases, leaving 21 bases between the germline ends. CDR1 is LNHNV and CDR2 is YYDKDF in the germline V gene (reference sequence).

This clonotype came up many times. The chain employs TRBV4-3 and TRBJ2-2; no definite D call. The V gene's germline CDR1 is LGHNA and CDR2 YSLEER. There are 14 residues in the CDR3. Trimming removed 3 bases at V and 5 bases at J, with 10 bases between. The CDR3 loop reads CASSQDLGTGELFF. In DNA, the CDR3 is TGCGCCAGCAGCCAGGATCTAGGGACCGGGGAGCTGTTTTTT.